This TCR beta chain was sequenced for a study of T-cell memory formation after mild COVID-19. One entry per CDR3 protein results from TCRdb running MiXCR on the 5' RACE reads. The repertoire consists of 250,000 to 350,000 distinct CDR3 sequences, with around a sixth occurring once and the leading ten covering over 20%. This clonotype occurred a few times. The CDR3 totals 17 residues. From germline, CDR1 is SEHNR and CDR2 FQNEAQ (reference sequence). Germline trimming cut 4 bases from V and 5 bases from J; bases unmatched to any gene: 14. The chain joins TRBV7-9 to TRBJ2-5, with 9 bases fitting TRBD1. Sequencing was done on a sample of PBMCs or a T cell subset sorted from them (not recorded which). The sequence derives from a man younger than 35 who had mild COVID-19 (a few samples of this study predate the infection). Cell type and time point are not known. The DNA for the CDR3 is TGTGCCAGCAGCTCGGGACAGGGCGGTTGGGAGGGCGAGACCCAGTACTTC. This gives the protein CASSSGQGGWEGETQYF.